This T cell receptor (beta chain) is drawn from a study of CD8 T cells in Susac syndrome. Study results and limitations: The study recognized that its TCR sequencing and HLA analysis covered a relatively small number of individuals.

Reverse transcription of about 0.5 to 1 ug RNA used random hexamers. One entry per CDR3 protein, called by TCRdb with MiXCR from the immunoSEQ multiplex PCR reads. Found here are about 140,000 distinct CDR3 sequences, more than 85% of them singletons; the top ten hold roughly 0.14%. This CDR3 has 14 residues. Germline V lookup: CDR1 MNHEY, CDR2 SVGAGI. V dropped 2 bases and J dropped 7 bases, with 14 bases sitting between them. In blood CD8+ and CD4+ T cells, TCR beta underwent sequencing. As regards this clonotype: Its antigen is not known.

This sequence joins TRBV6-5 and TRBJ1-2; D unresolved. The origin of this receptor is a human donor with Susac syndrome. The sequenced sample consisted of CD4+ T cells from PBMCs. This chain's CDR3 is CASSYDEGISGYTF. In nucleotides, the CDR3 is TGTGCCAGCAGTTACGATGAGGGTATCTCTGGCTACACCTTC.